This entry lists 20 T cell receptor beta chains sequenced from one sample in a study of control samples from healthy donors and cancer patients. The table came from immunoSEQ multiplex PCR; TCRdb's copy has only in-frame clones and leaves some out. The sample lists tens of thousands of clones; about 90% were seen once. The source material was blood. These receptors originate from a man aged 45-60 years in good health.

This clone was observed a few times. The rearrangement joins TRBV5-5 to TRBJ2-3; D gene ambiguous. V was cut by 0 bases and J by 0 bases, with 14 bases left in between. From germline, CDR1 is SGHKS and CDR2 YYEKEE (reference sequence). This CDR3 is built from 17 residues. The CDR3, as DNA: TGTGCCAGCAGCTTGGCCAGCAGCACTCCTAGCACAGATACGCAGTATTTT. It is translated as CASSLASSTPSTDTQYF. Looking up the rest from reference TRBV5-5 and TRBJ2-3 gives the full variable domain: DAGVTQSPTHLIKTRGQQVTLRCSPISGHKSVSWYQQVLGQGPQFIFQYYEKEERGRGNFPDRFSARQFPNYSSELNVNALLLGDSALYLCASSLASSTPSTDTQYFGPGTRLTVL.

The chain combines TRBV2 with TRBJ1-2; D is unclear. The CDR3 is 11 amino acids. With 6 bases removed from V and 3 bases from J, the gap between germline ends came to 5 bases. Germline CDR1 is SNHLY and CDR2 is FYNNEI. CDR3 protein: CASSGDYGYTF. CDR3 bases: TGTGCCAGCAGCGGTGACTATGGCTACACCTTC.

The V call is TRBV15, the J call TRBJ2-3; 7 bases map to TRBD2. The CDR3 covers 17 residues. Germline V gives CDR1 LNHNV, CDR2 YYDKDF (reference sequence). After removal of 0 bases from V and 3 bases from J, the junction contained 9 bases not matched to a gene. The CDR3 DNA follows: TGTGCCACCAGCAGAGACCTCGTTGGCGGGGGTACAGATACGCAGTATTTT. This encodes CATSRDLVGGGTDTQYF.

This clone is a singleton in its sample. The rearrangement links TRBV29-1 to TRBJ1-2, with D possibly matching TRBD1 (5 bases). The CDR3 length is 11 residues. Trimming removed 4 bases from V and 7 bases from J, with 10 bases in between. From germline, CDR1 is SQVTM and CDR2 ANQGSEA. CDR3 residues: CSVGRGVGYTF. In DNA, the CDR3 is TGCAGCGTTGGAAGGGGAGTTGGCTACACCTTC.

This chain links TRBV18 with TRBJ1-1; maybe TRBD1 (6 bases). The CDR3 has 15 amino acids. Trimming shortened V by 3 bases and J by 11 bases, and 22 bases separated the two germline ends. Germline V gives CDR1 KGHSH, CDR2 LQKENI. The chain's CDR3 is CASSPTMDSPHGAFF. The CDR3 DNA sequence: TGTGCCAGCTCACCGACTATGGACAGTCCGCATGGGGCTTTCTTT.

The CDR3 nucleotides read TGCGCCAGCAGCCAAGCGCGGGGGGCTGATCAGCCCCAGCATTTT. Amino acid sequence: CASSQARGADQPQHF. This chain connects TRBV4-1 to TRBJ1-5; a weak D match, TRBD1 (6 bases). The CDR3 is made up of 15 amino acids. Trimming shortened V by 1 base and J by 5 bases, and 12 bases separated the two germline ends. CDR1 and CDR2 from the germline V gene are MGHRA and YSYEKL.

V and J are TRBV5-1 and TRBJ2-5; no clear D. V lost 0 bases and J 1 base, leaving 10 bases between the germline ends. CDR3 length: 15 amino acids. CDR1 and CDR2 (germline): SGHRS, YFSETQ. CDR3 sequence: CASSLGADTQETQYF. The CDR3 region has the DNA TGCGCCAGCAGCTTGGGAGCAGATACCCAAGAGACCCAGTACTTC.

V is TRBV24-1 and J is TRBJ2-1; 8 nucleotides agree with TRBD2. There are 16 residues in the CDR3. The junction had 10 bases not matched to a gene; V was cut back by 3 bases and J by 7 bases. The germline CDR1 and CDR2 sequences are KGHDR and SFDVKD. This CDR3 is CATSDRVGGARNEQFF. Here the CDR3 DNA reads TGTGCCACCAGTGATCGAGTCGGGGGGGCTCGGAATGAGCAGTTCTTC.

This clone was recorded only once. V usage is TRBV5-1 and J usage is TRBJ1-4, with 7 positions matching TRBD1. In germline, CDR1 is SGHRS, CDR2 YFSETQ. The CDR3 length is 15 residues. V lost 4 bases to trimming and J lost 7 bases; unmatched junction nucleotides: 10. CDR3 in DNA: TGCGCCAGCAGCGCCTTACAGGGGATGGGTGAAAAACTGTTTTTT. Protein product: CASSALQGMGEKLFF.

The chain combines TRBV6-5 with TRBJ2-3; perhaps TRBD1 as D (6 bases). This CDR3 region has 13 residues. V dropped 6 bases and J dropped 4 bases, with 11 bases sitting between them. Germline-derived CDR1 and CDR2 are MNHEY and SVGAGI. The DNA for the CDR3 is TGTGCCAGCAGGGGGGCCCTCCCAGATACGCAGTATTTT. Translation gives CASRGALPDTQYF.

CDR3 bases: TGTGCCTGGAGTGGACAGTGGGGACATCAGCCCCAGCATTTT. It is translated as CAWSGQWGHQPQHF. The chain recombines TRBV30 with TRBJ1-5; tentatively, D is TRBD1 (5 bases). The CDR3 is 14 residues long. Germline V lookup: CDR1 GTSNPN, CDR2 SVGIG (reference sequence). Trimming took off 1 base at V and 5 bases at J, with 12 bases between the two ends.

The chain combines TRBV7-2 with TRBJ1-2, with D uncertain. CDR3 length: 12 amino acids. Germline values: CDR1 SGHTA, CDR2 FQGNSA. Trimming stripped 2 bases from V and 7 bases from J, with 8 bases between. DNA for the CDR3: TGTGCCAGCAGCTTAAACCGGGCTGGCTACACCTTC. This sequence encodes CASSLNRAGYTF.

The chain combines TRBV19 with TRBJ2-5; tentative D call: TRBD1 (6 bases). Germline CDR1 LNHDA, CDR2 SQIVND (reference sequence). V was clipped by 3 bases and J by 4 bases, with 12 bases between them. The CDR3 runs to 14 residues. The CDR3 spells CASSIPGVGETQYF. The CDR3 DNA is TGTGCCAGTAGTATCCCAGGGGTTGGAGAGACCCAGTACTTC.

The V and J genes are TRBV14 and TRBJ1-1, with TRBD1 as a possible D gene (5 bases). The germline CDR1 and CDR2 sequences are SGHDN and FVKESK. CDR3 length equals 18 residues. The V and J ends lost 3 bases and 1 base respectively, with 21 bases between them. The CDR3 sequence: CASSHPKGPTVRNTEAFF. The CDR3 DNA is TGTGCCAGCAGCCACCCCAAGGGACCAACAGTGAGGAACACTGAAGCTTTCTTT.

V gene TRBV9 combines with J gene TRBJ1-2, with 7 bases lining up with TRBD1. The germline gives CDR1 SGDLS, CDR2 YYNGEE. V lost 0 bases and J lost 8; bases outside the gene matches: 10. The CDR3 covers 15 residues. The CDR3 DNA follows: TGTGCCAGCAGCGTAGCCGGACAGGCTGAGCAGGGCTACACCTTC. Amino acid sequence: CASSVAGQAEQGYTF.

This sequence joins TRBV20-1 and TRBJ2-1, with a possible D match to TRBD2 (6 bases). With 6 bases removed from V and 7 bases from J, the gap between germline ends came to 10 bases. The germline V gene encodes CDR1 DFQATT and CDR2 SNEGSKA (reference sequence). The CDR3 is 11 residues long. The CDR3 DNA is TGCAGTGCCGGGACTGGGAATGAGCAGTTCTTC. It encodes CSAGTGNEQFF.

This clone was seen a single time. The J gene is TRBJ1-2, the V gene TRBV12-5, with unresolved D. This CDR3 region has 20 residues. Per the germline V gene, CDR1 is LGHNT and CDR2 is FRNRAP. The germline V and J ends were trimmed by 1 base and 0 bases, with 24 bases remaining between them. The CDR3 sequence: CASGLDQYLDDRNSNYGYTF. CDR3 coding DNA: TGTGCTAGTGGTTTGGACCAATACCTCGATGACCGGAATTCTAACTATGGCTACACCTTC.

V usage is TRBV9 and J usage is TRBJ1-1, with D possibly being TRBD1 (5 bases). V was pared by 4 bases and J by 2 bases, with 18 bases between. Germline V gene lookup returns CDR1 SGDLS and CDR2 YYNGEE. The CDR3 extends over 16 amino acids. The CDR3 reads CASSRRVGASNTEAFF. CDR3 in DNA: TGTGCCAGCAGCCGCCGCGTTGGGGCGTCAAACACTGAAGCTTTCTTT.

This rearrangement joins TRBV30 to TRBJ1-2, with D possibly being TRBD1 (5 bases). V lost 5 bases to trimming and J lost 6 bases, with 16 bases between them. The CDR3 is 13 residues long. The germline gives CDR1 GTSNPN, CDR2 SVGIG (reference sequence). The CDR3 sequence: CAWAGRRDDGYTF. Here the CDR3 DNA reads TGTGCCTGGGCGGGACGCAGGGACGATGGCTACACCTTC.

The CDR3, as DNA: TGTGCCAGCAGTGTGGCTTCCGATGGGGAGACCCAGTACTTC. This translates into CASSVASDGETQYF. The chain couples TRBV2 to TRBJ2-5; D remains ambiguous. Per the germline V gene, CDR1 is SNHLY and CDR2 is FYNNEI. Trimming pared 4 bases from V and 5 bases from J, leaving 14 bases between. This CDR3 spans 14 amino acids.